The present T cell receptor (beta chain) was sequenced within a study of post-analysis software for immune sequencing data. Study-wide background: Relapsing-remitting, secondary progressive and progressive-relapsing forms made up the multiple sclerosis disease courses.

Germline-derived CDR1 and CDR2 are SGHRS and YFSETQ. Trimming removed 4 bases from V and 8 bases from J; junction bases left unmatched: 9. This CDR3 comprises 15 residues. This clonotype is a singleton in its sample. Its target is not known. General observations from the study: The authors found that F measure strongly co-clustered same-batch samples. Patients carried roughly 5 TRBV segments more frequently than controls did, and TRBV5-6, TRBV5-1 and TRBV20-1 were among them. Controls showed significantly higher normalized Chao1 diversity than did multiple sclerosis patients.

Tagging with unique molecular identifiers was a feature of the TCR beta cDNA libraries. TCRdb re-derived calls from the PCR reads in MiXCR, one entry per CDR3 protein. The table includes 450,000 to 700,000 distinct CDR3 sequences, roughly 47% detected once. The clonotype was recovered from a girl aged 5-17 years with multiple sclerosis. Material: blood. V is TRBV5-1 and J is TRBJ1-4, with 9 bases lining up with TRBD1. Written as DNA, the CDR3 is TGCGCCAGCAGCGAGGGACAGGGAGGAAGGGAAAAACTGTTTTTT. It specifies CASSEGQGGREKLFF.